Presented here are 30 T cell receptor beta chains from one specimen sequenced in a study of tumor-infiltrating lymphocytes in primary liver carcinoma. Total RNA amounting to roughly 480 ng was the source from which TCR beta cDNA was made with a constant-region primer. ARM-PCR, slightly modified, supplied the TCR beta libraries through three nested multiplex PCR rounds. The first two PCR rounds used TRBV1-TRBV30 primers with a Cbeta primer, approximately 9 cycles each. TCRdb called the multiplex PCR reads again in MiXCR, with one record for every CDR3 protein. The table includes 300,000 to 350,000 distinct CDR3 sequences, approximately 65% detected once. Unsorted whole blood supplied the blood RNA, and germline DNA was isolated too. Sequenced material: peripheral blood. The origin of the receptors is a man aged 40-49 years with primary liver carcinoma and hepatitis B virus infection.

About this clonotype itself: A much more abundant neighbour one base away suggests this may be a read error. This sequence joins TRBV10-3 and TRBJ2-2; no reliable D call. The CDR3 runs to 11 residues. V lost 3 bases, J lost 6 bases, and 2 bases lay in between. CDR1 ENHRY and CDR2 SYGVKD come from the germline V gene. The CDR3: CAISEAGELFF. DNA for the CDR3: TGTGCCATCAGTGAAGCCGGGGAGCTGTTTTTT.

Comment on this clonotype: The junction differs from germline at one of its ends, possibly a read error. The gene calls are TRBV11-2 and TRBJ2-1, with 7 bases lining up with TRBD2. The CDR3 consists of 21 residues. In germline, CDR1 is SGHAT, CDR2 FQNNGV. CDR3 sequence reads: CASSFKYGLGREWWSYNGQFF. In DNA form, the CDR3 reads TGTGCCAGCAGCTTCAAGTATGGGTTGGGGCGGGAGTGGTGGAGCTACAATGGGCAGTTCTTC.

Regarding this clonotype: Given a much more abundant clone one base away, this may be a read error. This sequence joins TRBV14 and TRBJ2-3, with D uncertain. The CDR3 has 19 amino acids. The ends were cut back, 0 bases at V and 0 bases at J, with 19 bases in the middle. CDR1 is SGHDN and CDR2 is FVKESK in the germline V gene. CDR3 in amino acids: CASSQDRGVNFRSTDTQYF. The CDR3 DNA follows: TGTGCCAGCAGCCAAGATCGTGGCGTTAATTTTAGAAGCACAGATACGCAGTATTTT. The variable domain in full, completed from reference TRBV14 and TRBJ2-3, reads EAGVTQFPSHSVIEKGQTVTLRCDPISGHDNLYWYRRVMGKEIKFLLHFVKESKQDESGMPNNRFLAERTGGTYSTLKVQPAELEDSGVYFCASSQDRGVNFRSTDTQYFGPGTRLTVL.

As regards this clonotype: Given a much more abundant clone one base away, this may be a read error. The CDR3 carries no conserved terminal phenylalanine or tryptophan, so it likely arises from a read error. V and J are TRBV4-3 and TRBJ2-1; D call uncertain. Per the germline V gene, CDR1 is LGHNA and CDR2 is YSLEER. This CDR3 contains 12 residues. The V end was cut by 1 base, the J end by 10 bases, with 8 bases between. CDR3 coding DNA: TGCGCCAGCAGCCAAGGTTTCGACGAGCAGTTCCTC. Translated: CASSQGFDEQFL.

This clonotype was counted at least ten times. The chain's CDR3 is CAISESNQGYEQYF. The CDR3 DNA follows: TGTGCCATCAGTGAGTCGAACCAGGGCTACGAGCAGTACTTC. The chain recombines TRBV10-3 with TRBJ2-7; D possibly corresponds to TRBD1 (5 bases). This CDR3 is 14 amino acids long. V was pared by 0 bases and J by 3 bases, with 9 bases between. The V gene's germline CDR1 is ENHRY and CDR2 SYGVKD.

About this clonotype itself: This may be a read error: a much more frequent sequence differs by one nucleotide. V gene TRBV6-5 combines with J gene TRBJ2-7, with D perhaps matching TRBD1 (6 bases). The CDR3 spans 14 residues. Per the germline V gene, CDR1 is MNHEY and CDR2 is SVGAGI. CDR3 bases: TGTGTCAGCAGTTACGGGTCAGGGGCGAGCGAGCAGTACTTC. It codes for CVSSYGSGASEQYF.

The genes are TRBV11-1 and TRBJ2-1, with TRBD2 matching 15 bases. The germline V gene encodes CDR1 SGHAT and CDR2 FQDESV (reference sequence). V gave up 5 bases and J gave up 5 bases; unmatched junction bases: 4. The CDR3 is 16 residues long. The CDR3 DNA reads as TGTGCCAGCAGCGCGGGGACTAGCGGGAGGAACAATGAGCAGTTCTTC. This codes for CASSAGTSGRNNEQFF.

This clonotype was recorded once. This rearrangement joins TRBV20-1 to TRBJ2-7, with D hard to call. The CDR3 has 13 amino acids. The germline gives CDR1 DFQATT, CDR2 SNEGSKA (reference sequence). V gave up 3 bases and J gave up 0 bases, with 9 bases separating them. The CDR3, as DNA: TGCAGTGCTAGGGCGCCGAGCTCCTACGAGCAGTACTTC. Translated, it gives CSARAPSSYEQYF.

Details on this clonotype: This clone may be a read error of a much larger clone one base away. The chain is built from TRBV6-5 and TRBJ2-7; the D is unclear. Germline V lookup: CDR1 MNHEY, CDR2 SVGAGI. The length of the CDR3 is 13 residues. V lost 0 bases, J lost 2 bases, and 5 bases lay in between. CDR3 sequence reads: CASSYSSTYEQYF. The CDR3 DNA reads TGTGCCAGCAGTTACTCGAGCACCTACGAGCAGTACTTC.

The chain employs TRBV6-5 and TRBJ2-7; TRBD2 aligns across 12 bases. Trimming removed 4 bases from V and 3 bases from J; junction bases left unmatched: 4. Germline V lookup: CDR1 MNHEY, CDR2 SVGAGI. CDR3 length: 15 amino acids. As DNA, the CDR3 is TGTGCCAGCAGTTCCCCGACTAGCGGGAGCTACGAGCAGTACTTC. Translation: CASSSPTSGSYEQYF.

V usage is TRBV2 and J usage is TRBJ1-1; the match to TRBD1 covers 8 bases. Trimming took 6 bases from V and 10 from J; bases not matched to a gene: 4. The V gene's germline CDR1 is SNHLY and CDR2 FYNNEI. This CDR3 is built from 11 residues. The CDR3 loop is CASRSDRGAFF. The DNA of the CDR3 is TGTGCCAGCAGAAGCGACAGGGGAGCTTTCTTT.

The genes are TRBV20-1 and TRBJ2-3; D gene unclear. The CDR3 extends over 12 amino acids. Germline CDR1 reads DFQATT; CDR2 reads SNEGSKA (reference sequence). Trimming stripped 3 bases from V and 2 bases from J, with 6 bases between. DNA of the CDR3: TGCAGTGCTAGTTGGAACACAGATACGCAGTATTTT. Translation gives CSASWNTDTQYF.

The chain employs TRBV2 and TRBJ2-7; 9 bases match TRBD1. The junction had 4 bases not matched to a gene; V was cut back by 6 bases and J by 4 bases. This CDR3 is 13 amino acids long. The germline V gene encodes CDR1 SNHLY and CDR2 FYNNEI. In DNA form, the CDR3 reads TGTGCCAGCAGGGGCGGGACAGGGTACGAGCAGTACTTC. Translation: CASRGGTGYEQYF. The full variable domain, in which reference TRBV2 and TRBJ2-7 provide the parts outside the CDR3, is EPEVTQTPSHQVTQMGQEVILRCVPISNHLYFYWYRQILGQKVEFLVSFYNNEISEKSEIFDDQFSVERPDGSNFTLKIRSTKLEDSAMYFCASRGGTGYEQYFGPGTRLTVT.

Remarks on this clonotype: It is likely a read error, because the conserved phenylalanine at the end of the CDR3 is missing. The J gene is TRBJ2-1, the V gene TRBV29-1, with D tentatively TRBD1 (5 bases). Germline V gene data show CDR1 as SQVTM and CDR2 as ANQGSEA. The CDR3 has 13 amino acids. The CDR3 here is CRVYNGQSNEQFL. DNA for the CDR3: TGCCGCGTCTACAACGGACAAAGCAATGAGCAGTTCCTC.

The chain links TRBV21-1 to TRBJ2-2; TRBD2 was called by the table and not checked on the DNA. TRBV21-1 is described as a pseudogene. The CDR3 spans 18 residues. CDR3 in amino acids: CASSGLTSGRTNTGELFF. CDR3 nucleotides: TGTGCCAGCAGCGGCCTGACTAGCGGGAGGACGAACACCGGGGAGCTGTTTTTT.

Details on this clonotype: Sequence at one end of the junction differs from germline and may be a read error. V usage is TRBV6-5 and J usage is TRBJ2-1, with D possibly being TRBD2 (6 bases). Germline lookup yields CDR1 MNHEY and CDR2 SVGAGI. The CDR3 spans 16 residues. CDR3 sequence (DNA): TGTGCCAGCAGTTACTCGAGCCTAGCGATGTGGAATGAGCAATTCTTC. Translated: CASSYSSLAMWNEQFF.

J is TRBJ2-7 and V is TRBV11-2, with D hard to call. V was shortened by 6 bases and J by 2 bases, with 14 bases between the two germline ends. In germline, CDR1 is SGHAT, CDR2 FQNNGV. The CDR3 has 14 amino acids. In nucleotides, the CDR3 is TGTGCCAGCAGATTAATCGACGGAGCCTACGAGCAGTACTTC. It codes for CASRLIDGAYEQYF.

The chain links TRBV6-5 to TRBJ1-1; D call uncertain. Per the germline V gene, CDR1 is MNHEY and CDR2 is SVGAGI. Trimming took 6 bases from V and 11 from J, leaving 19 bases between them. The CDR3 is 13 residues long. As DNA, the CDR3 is TGTGCCAGCAGCCTAAAACCGACAAGGAAGGCTTTCTTT. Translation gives CASSLKPTRKAFF.

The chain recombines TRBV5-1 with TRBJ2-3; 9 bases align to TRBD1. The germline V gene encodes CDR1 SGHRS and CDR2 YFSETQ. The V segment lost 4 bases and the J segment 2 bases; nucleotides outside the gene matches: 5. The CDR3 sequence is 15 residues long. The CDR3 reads CASSRQGEVTDTQYF. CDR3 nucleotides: TGCGCCAGCAGCCGACAGGGGGAGGTCACAGATACGCAGTATTTT.

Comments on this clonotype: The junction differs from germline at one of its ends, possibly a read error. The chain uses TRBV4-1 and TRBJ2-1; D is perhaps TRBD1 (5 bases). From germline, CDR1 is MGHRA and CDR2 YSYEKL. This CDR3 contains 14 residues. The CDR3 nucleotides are TGCGCCAGTAGCCAAGAACCAGGGTGGAATGAGCAGTCCTTC. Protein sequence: CASSQEPGWNEQSF.

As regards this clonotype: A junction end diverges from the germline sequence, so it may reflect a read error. The CDR3 loop is CASCLDSFGSNVLTF. The DNA of the CDR3 is TGTGCCAGCTGCCTGGACAGCTTTGGGTCCAACGTCCTGACTTTC. The chain joins TRBV11-2 to TRBJ2-6; TRBD1 is a possible D gene (6 bases). This CDR3 has 15 residues. Germline-derived CDR1 and CDR2 are SGHAT and FQNNGV.

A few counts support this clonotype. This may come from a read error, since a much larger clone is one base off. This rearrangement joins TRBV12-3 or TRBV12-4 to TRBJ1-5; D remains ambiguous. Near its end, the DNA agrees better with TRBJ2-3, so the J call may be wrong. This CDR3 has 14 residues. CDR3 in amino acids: CASSLTDSNQPQYF. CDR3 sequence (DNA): TGTGCCAGCAGTTTAACAGATAGCAATCAGCCCCAGTATTTT.

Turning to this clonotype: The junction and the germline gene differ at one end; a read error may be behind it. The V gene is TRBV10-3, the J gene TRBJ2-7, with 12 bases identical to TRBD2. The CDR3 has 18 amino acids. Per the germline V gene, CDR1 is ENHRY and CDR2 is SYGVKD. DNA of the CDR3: TGCGCCATCAGGGATCAAGAAGGGACTAGCGGGCGCTCCTACGAGCAGTACTTC. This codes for CAIRDQEGTSGRSYEQYF.

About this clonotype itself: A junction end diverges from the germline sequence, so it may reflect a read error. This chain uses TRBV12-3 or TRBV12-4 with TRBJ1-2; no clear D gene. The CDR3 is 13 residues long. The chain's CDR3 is CVSSTRTVHGYTF. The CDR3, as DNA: TGTGTCAGCAGTACGAGGACGGTACACGGCTACACCTTC.

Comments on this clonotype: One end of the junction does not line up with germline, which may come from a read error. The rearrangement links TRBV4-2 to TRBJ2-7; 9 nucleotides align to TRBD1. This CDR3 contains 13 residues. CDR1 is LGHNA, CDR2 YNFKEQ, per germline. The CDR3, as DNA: TGCGCCAGCAGCCTAACAGGGGGCAGCGAGCAGTACTTC. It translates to CASSLTGGSEQYF.

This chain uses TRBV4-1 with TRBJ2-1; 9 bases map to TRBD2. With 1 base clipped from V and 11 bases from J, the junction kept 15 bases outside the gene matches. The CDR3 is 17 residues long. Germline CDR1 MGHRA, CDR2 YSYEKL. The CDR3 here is CASSQAVQASGMTKQFF. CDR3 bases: TGCGCCAGCAGCCAAGCGGTCCAGGCTAGCGGGATGACTAAGCAGTTCTTC.

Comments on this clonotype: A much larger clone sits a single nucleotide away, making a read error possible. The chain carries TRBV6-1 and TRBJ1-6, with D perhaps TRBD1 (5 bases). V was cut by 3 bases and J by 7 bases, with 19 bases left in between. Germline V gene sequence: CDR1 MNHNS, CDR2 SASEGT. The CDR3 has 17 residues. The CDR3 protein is CASSDRLGQRRNSPLHF. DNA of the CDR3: TGTGCCAGCAGTGACAGACTTGGACAAAGACGCAATTCACCCCTCCACTTT.

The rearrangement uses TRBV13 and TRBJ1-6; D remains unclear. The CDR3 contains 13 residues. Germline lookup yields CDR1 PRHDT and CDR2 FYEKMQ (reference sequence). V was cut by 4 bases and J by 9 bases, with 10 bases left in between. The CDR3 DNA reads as TGTGCCAGCAGCTCGAAGGAAGTTTCACCCCTCCACTTT. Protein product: CASSSKEVSPLHF.

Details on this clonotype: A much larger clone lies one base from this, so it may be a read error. In DNA form, the CDR3 reads TGTGCCATCAGTGCTTCAGCAGGAGGAGACATTCAGTACTTC. It specifies CAISASAGGDIQYF. The chain combines TRBV10-3 with TRBJ2-4; D is perhaps TRBD2 (5 bases). Per germline, CDR1 ENHRY and CDR2 SYGVKD. Trimming removed 4 bases from V and 8 bases from J, with 15 bases in between. The CDR3 covers 14 residues.

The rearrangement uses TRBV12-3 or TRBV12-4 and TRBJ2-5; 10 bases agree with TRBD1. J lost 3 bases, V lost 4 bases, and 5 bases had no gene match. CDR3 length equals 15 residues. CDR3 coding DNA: TGTGCCAGCAGTTCAGACAGGGGGCGGGAAGAGACCCAGTACTTC. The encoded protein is CASSSDRGREETQYF.